This T cell receptor beta chain comes out of a study of post-analysis software for immune sequencing data. Overall study findings and caveats: Elevated frequency relative to controls characterized roughly five TRBV segments in patients, TRBV5-6, TRBV5-1 and TRBV20-1 among them.

CDR3 length: 15 amino acids. From germline, CDR1 is SGHTA and CDR2 FQGNSA. Every TCR beta cDNA library bore unique molecular identifiers. MiXCR was run by TCRdb on the PCR reads, yielding one entry per CDR3 protein. The table has fewer than 850,000 distinct CDR3 sequences, just under 30% seen once; the top ten hold approximately 0.55%. To note about this clonotype: Its specificity is not known.

The specimen was blood. This TCR derives from a girl aged 5 to 17 with multiple sclerosis. The chain recombines TRBV7-2 with TRBJ2-5; 11 nucleotides align to TRBD2. The J call is uncertain, as TRBJ2-7 better fits the DNA end. The CDR3 sequence: CASSARTSGQGEQYF. The CDR3, as DNA: TGTGCCAGCAGCGCCAGGACTAGCGGGCAAGGCGAGCAGTACTTC.